A selection of T cell receptor beta chains follows, all from one sample in a study of response to subunit inactivated influenza vaccine. One entry per CDR3 protein, called by TCRdb with MiXCR from the RT-PCR reads. This table has 800,000 or so distinct CDR3 sequences, over 20% appearing once. The sample here was PBMCs from blood, taken about 5 days after vaccination. Receptors were obtained from a middle-aged man who received an inactivated influenza vaccine. Both conserved end residues are part of each CDR3. A D gene is named only where the DNA matches it firmly.

v_call d_call cdr3_aa
TRBV27 TRBD2 CASSSLPGISGRTTNTGELFF
TRBV20-1 TRBD1 CSASGDGQADTIYF
TRBV10-3 TRBD1 CAISPTGMISYEQYF
TRBV11-2 TRBD1 CASSPPRQGRAFF
TRBV29-1 TRBD2 CSVLETSGSSYNEQFF
TRBV10-1 . CASSETLQARAFF
TRBV7-2 . CASSLVPKGGAYYEQYF
TRBV7-9 . CASSFRGAVDYEQYF
TRBV12-3/TRBV12-4 . CASSPGTSPSTGELFF
TRBV5-1 . CASSLASVYEQFF
TRBV19 . CASSMGANNEQFF
TRBV6-1 TRBD1 CASSEHMGQGLMNTEAFF
TRBV5-4 TRBD2 CASSWLTSGRGSAKNIQYF
TRBV5-8 . CASSSALANYGYTF
TRBV20-1 TRBD2 CSAERPGLAGGPGLDTQYF
TRBV15 . CATSRELSYEQYF
TRBV29-1 TRBD2 CSATLRGEERDTQYF
TRBV6-5 . CASSYSSGAGNTIYF
TRBV24-1 . CATSDYGTGYNNEQFF
TRBV3-1 . CASRPFRGSHTDTQYF
TRBV24-1 TRBD1 CATSEGTGKVTDTQYF
TRBV2 . CASTGQPRYEQYF
TRBV6-1 . CASKHDRLVDNEQFF
TRBV20-1 . CSAPPSTSGNEQFF
TRBV20-1 . CSAPRPLGRNNEQFF
TRBV3-1 TRBD1 CASSQPVTGGNYGYTF
TRBV20-1 . CSARRKGTDTQYF
TRBV20-1 TRBD1 CSATSGTGGRSGGYTF
TRBV28 . CASSPPRQFYEQYF
TRBV4-1 . CASSQEDYGGDTQYF
TRBV5-1 . CASSPRPVTLGDYEQYF
TRBV7-2 TRBD2 CASRADLAGGGEQYF
TRBV6-2/TRBV6-3 . CASVPWRDRLAEQYF
TRBV27 . CASSLIEHMGPDTQYF
TRBV24-1 TRBD1 CATSDLQTGDSHEQYF
TRBV5-1 TRBD1 CASSLRDSYEQYF
TRBV11-2 TRBD1 CASSRGPGTEVYEQYF
TRBV29-1 . CSVGAAYNEQFF
TRBV10-1 TRBD1 CASSEAGQGVYEQYF
TRBV29-1 . CSVDRDGTYEQYF
TRBV19 . CASSQHGITEAFF
TRBV20-1 . CSASVRRRPDTF
TRBV9 TRBD2 CASSVGRSGSSYNEQFF
TRBV12-3/TRBV12-4 TRBD1 CASSTWTGSDTEAFF
TRBV7-9 . CASSLKGRDEETQYF
TRBV6-2/TRBV6-3 . CASTKSSWGNSYEQYF
TRBV19 . CASNDGNSPLHF
TRBV29-1 TRBD2 CSVGGRVRASGSRDTQYF
TRBV12-3/TRBV12-4 TRBD2 CASSSSGTSDYEQYF
TRBV7-2 . CASSLSGGQPQHF
TRBV4-3 . CASSQDSLGTEAFF
TRBV20-1 TRBD2 CSARDLRGATEQFF
TRBV12-3/TRBV12-4 . CASQNGNTDTQYF